The 26 T cell receptor beta chains in this list originate from one sample, sequenced in a study of T cell responses to AZD1222 COVID-19 vaccine. Assay used: immunoSEQ multiplex PCR; TCRdb lists only in-frame clones, some missing. The sample lists over 100,000 clones, approximately 90% seen once, with 3.5% to 4.5% in the top ten. The source was peripheral blood, collected on day 0 of AZD1222 vaccination. All receptors derive from an adult in good health.

This rearrangement joins TRBV19 to TRBJ1-5; 10 nucleotides match TRBD1. V lost 8 bases and J lost 3; bases outside the gene matches: 7. CDR1 LNHDA and CDR2 SQIVND come from the germline V gene (reference sequence). The CDR3 length is 15 residues. The CDR3 region is CASLTGTGANQPQHF. CDR3 bases: TGTGCCAGTTTGACCGGGACAGGGGCCAATCAGCCCCAGCATTTT.

This clone has only one observation. The V gene is TRBV7-9, the J gene TRBJ2-5; D is uncertain. Per germline, CDR1 SEHNR and CDR2 FQNEAQ (reference sequence). CDR3 length: 11 amino acids. Trimming removed 6 bases from V and 5 bases from J, with 7 bases in between. CDR3 protein: CASSAGETQYF. The CDR3, as DNA: TGTGCCAGCAGTGCAGGCGAGACCCAGTACTTC.

This chain joins TRBV5-1 and TRBJ2-3; TRBD1 might be the D (6 bases). This CDR3 contains 14 residues. V lost 5 bases and J 0 bases, leaving 10 bases between the germline ends. In germline, CDR1 is SGHRS, CDR2 YFSETQ. Here the CDR3 reads CASRSQGSTDTQYF. CDR3 in DNA: TGCGCCAGCAGGTCACAGGGAAGCACAGATACGCAGTATTTT. The variable domain in full, completed from reference TRBV5-1 and TRBJ2-3, reads KAGVTQTPRYLIKTRGQQVTLSCSPISGHRSVSWYQQTPGQGLQFLFEYFSETQRNKGNFPGRFSGRQFSNSRSEMNVSTLELGDSALYLCASRSQGSTDTQYFGPGTRLTVL.

This chain links TRBV7-2 with TRBJ1-3; D is undetermined. V lost 8 bases, J lost 1 base, and 9 bases lay in between. This CDR3 is 13 amino acids long. Germline loops: CDR1 SGHTA, CDR2 FQGNSA. CDR3 coding DNA: TGTGCCAGCTCCTTACTTTCTGGAAACACCATATATTTT. Amino acid sequence: CASSLLSGNTIYF.

This clone was recorded once. The CDR3: CASSQGQGKEKLFF. The DNA for the CDR3 is TGCGCCAGCAGCCAAGGACAGGGGAAAGAAAAACTGTTTTTT. The V and J genes are TRBV4-1 and TRBJ1-4; TRBD1 matches at 8 bases. Germline trimming cut 1 base from V and 8 bases from J; bases unmatched to any gene: 3. CDR1 and CDR2 from the germline V gene are MGHRA and YSYEKL. This CDR3 has 14 residues.

CDR3 loop: CAISESRQGGANYGYTF. CDR3 coding DNA: TGTGCCATCAGTGAGTCCCGACAGGGGGGCGCAAACTATGGCTACACCTTC. This sequence joins TRBV10-3 and TRBJ1-2; 9 bases fit TRBD1. CDR3 length equals 17 residues. Germline assignment: CDR1 ENHRY and CDR2 SYGVKD. Unmatched junction bases numbered 7, after V lost 0 bases and J lost 2 bases.

This clone was counted a single time. The chain uses TRBV12-3 or TRBV12-4 and TRBJ1-2; tentative D call: TRBD1 (5 bases). Trimming shortened V by 0 bases and J by 6 bases, and 5 bases separated the two germline ends. The CDR3 totals 12 residues. CDR3 nucleotide sequence: TGTGCCAGCAGTTTAGCGGGGGATGGCTACACCTTC. The encoded protein is CASSLAGDGYTF.

This clone appeared a single time. The chain is built from TRBV27 and TRBJ2-7, with 10 bases fitting TRBD1. The ends lost 5 bases at V and 2 bases at J; junction bases unmatched: 9. The CDR3 sequence is 16 residues long. Germline CDR1 MNHEY, CDR2 SMNVEV (reference sequence). CDR3 region: CASSHRPGQGPYEQYF. DNA for the CDR3: TGTGCCAGCAGTCATAGACCGGGACAGGGGCCCTACGAGCAGTACTTC.

The chain has TRBV10-3 and TRBJ2-5, with D unresolved. The CDR3 extends over 11 amino acids. From germline, CDR1 is ENHRY and CDR2 SYGVKD. With 3 bases removed from V and 4 bases from J, the gap between germline ends came to 3 bases. The CDR3, as DNA: TGTGCCATCAGTGACGTAGAGACCCAGTACTTC. Its protein is CAISDVETQYF.

The rearrangement links TRBV18 to TRBJ1-4; D gene ambiguous. V dropped 0 bases and J dropped 7 bases, with 9 bases sitting between them. CDR3 size: 14 residues. CDR1 and CDR2 (germline): KGHSH, LQKENI. The CDR3 DNA reads TGTGCCAGCTCACCACCGGGCACTCGTGAAAAACTGTTTTTT. This sequence encodes CASSPPGTREKLFF.

The V and J genes are TRBV6-1 and TRBJ2-2; 8 bases align to TRBD2. The germline V gene encodes CDR1 MNHNS and CDR2 SASEGT. This CDR3 comprises 15 residues. Trimming cost V 2 bases and J 4 bases; bases outside gene matches: 3. CDR3 protein: CASSESSGSTGELFF. In nucleotides, the CDR3 is TGTGCCAGCAGTGAATCGAGCGGGAGCACCGGGGAGCTGTTTTTT.

The genes are TRBV3-1 (or the pseudogene TRBV3-2) and TRBJ1-2; no firm D call. Germline CDR1 is LGHDT and CDR2 is YNNKEL (reference sequence). V shed 4 bases and J shed 2 bases, with 11 bases lying between them. CDR3 length equals 14 residues. The CDR3 is CASSPLGRNYGYTF. In nucleotides, the CDR3 is TGTGCCAGCAGCCCCTTAGGGAGGAACTATGGCTACACCTTC.

A word on this clone: The same CDR3 arises from other DNA sequences in this sample as well. V usage is TRBV3-1 (or the pseudogene TRBV3-2) and J usage is TRBJ2-3; no definite D call. This CDR3 is built from 12 residues. Germline V lookup: CDR1 LGHDT, CDR2 YNNKEL (reference sequence). V lost 6 bases and J lost 0, with 4 bases in between. CDR3 DNA: TGTGCCAGCAGGGACAGCACAGATACGCAGTATTTT. Amino acid sequence: CASRDSTDTQYF.

This clone has more than one count but fewer than ten. CDR3 amino acids: CASSEVWQGGGYTF. For the CDR3, the DNA is TGTGCCAGCAGTGAAGTTTGGCAGGGCGGTGGCTACACCTTC. This chain joins TRBV6-1 and TRBJ1-2, with D perhaps matching TRBD1 (5 bases). Between the trimmed V and J ends, which lost 1 base and 7 bases, there was a span of 13 bases. The CDR3 consists of 14 residues. Germline V gene lookup returns CDR1 MNHNS and CDR2 SASEGT.

The chain joins TRBV6-1 to TRBJ1-5; tentatively, D is TRBD1 (5 bases). This CDR3 has 12 amino acids. V lost 7 bases and J 4 bases, leaving 8 bases between the germline ends. Germline V gene data show CDR1 as MNHNS and CDR2 as SASEGT. The CDR3 DNA is TGTGCCAGCACCGAGGGGAATCAGCCCCAGCATTTT. It is translated as CASTEGNQPQHF.

The chain carries TRBV12-5 and TRBJ1-5; D is undetermined. This CDR3 has 16 residues. V gave up 6 bases and J gave up 2 bases, with 17 bases separating them. Looked up from germline, CDR1 is LGHNT and CDR2 is FRNRAP. The CDR3 spells CASGTHLGVGNQPQHF. The DNA for the CDR3 is TGTGCTAGTGGAACTCATCTTGGGGTGGGCAATCAGCCCCAGCATTTT.

CDR3 coding DNA: TGTGCCAGTAGTATTGCCAGGGTGAACACTGAAGCTTTCTTT. Translated, it gives CASSIARVNTEAFF. The rearrangement joins TRBV19 to TRBJ1-1, with D possibly TRBD1 on 5 matching bases. The length of the CDR3 is 14 residues. V lost 3 bases and J 0 bases, leaving 8 bases between the germline ends. From germline, CDR1 is LNHDA and CDR2 SQIVND (reference sequence).

The chain combines TRBV11-2 with TRBJ2-3; D gene uncertain. Germline CDR1 reads SGHAT; CDR2 reads FQNNGV. This CDR3 comprises 14 residues. Trimming took 5 bases from V and 2 from J, leaving 11 bases between them. CDR3 sequence reads: CASSLNRVTDTQYF. CDR3 nucleotide sequence: TGTGCCAGCAGCCTTAACCGGGTCACAGATACGCAGTATTTT.

This clone has more than one count but fewer than ten. This chain links TRBV9 with TRBJ1-5, with 8 bases matching TRBD1. V lost 4 bases and J lost 2; bases outside the gene matches: 2. Germline V gene data show CDR1 as SGDLS and CDR2 as YYNGEE. The CDR3 spans 14 residues. CDR3 region: CASSLTGGNQPQHF. The CDR3 bases are TGTGCCAGCAGCCTGACAGGGGGCAATCAGCCCCAGCATTTT.

The chain uses TRBV27 and TRBJ2-5; no firm D call. Between the trimmed V and J ends, which lost 4 bases and 5 bases, there was a span of 14 bases. CDR1 is MNHEY, CDR2 SMNVEV, per germline (reference sequence). There are 14 residues in the CDR3. CDR3 sequence (DNA): TGTGCCAGCAGTTGGAGACTGGGTGGGGAGACCCAGTACTTC. Protein product: CASSWRLGGETQYF.

This chain uses TRBV7-8 with TRBJ1-5; 7 bases are shared with TRBD1. Germline V gives CDR1 SGHVS, CDR2 FQNEAQ. The CDR3 sequence is 16 residues long. With V trimmed by 2 bases and J by 0 bases, 4 bases remained unmatched. This CDR3 reads CASSLKQGYSNQPQHF. CDR3 nucleotides: TGTGCCAGCAGCTTAAAACAGGGGTATAGCAATCAGCCCCAGCATTTT.

The chain employs TRBV25-1 and TRBJ1-1; D unclear. CDR3 size: 15 residues. Germline loops: CDR1 MGHDK, CDR2 SYGVNS. The V and J ends lost 2 bases and 0 bases respectively, with 10 bases between them. The CDR3 protein is CASSEPGRMNTEAFF. CDR3 coding DNA: TGTGCCAGCAGTGAACCCGGACGTATGAACACTGAAGCTTTCTTT.

This rearrangement joins TRBV9 to TRBJ2-2; the D is unclear. The V gene lost 0 bases and the J gene lost 2 bases, with 8 bases spanning the gap. Looked up from germline, CDR1 is SGDLS and CDR2 is YYNGEE. This CDR3 comprises 15 residues. As DNA, the CDR3 is TGTGCCAGCAGCGTAGATCGACCTAACACCGGGGAGCTGTTTTTT. This sequence encodes CASSVDRPNTGELFF.

Details on this clone: This CDR3 is also generated by other DNA sequences in the sample. The V gene is TRBV7-2, the J gene TRBJ1-1; tentative D call: TRBD1 (6 bases). The CDR3 has 14 amino acids. V was pared by 0 bases and J by 4 bases, with 9 bases between. Germline V gene lookup returns CDR1 SGHTA and CDR2 FQGNSA. CDR3 sequence reads: CASSLAQGSTEAFF. CDR3 coding DNA: TGTGCCAGCAGCTTAGCCCAGGGGTCCACTGAAGCTTTCTTT.

Only one count was recorded for this clone. The chain couples TRBV6-6 to TRBJ2-7, with 7 bases aligning to TRBD1. CDR3 length equals 16 residues. J was trimmed by 2 bases and V by 5 bases; bases with no gene match: 12. In germline, CDR1 is MNHNY, CDR2 SVGAGI (reference sequence). The CDR3 reads CASSRDRDRPTYEQYF. DNA of the CDR3: TGTGCCAGCAGTCGAGACCGGGACAGACCAACCTACGAGCAGTACTTC.

J is TRBJ2-7 and V is TRBV11-2; 8 bases are shared with TRBD1. CDR3 size: 15 residues. CDR1 and CDR2 (germline): SGHAT, FQNNGV. V trimming: 2 bases; J trimming: 5 bases; junction bases outside the gene matches: 8. The CDR3: CASSLPRTGNDEQYF. In nucleotides, the CDR3 is TGTGCCAGCAGCTTACCCCGGACAGGGAACGACGAGCAGTACTTC.